A selection of T cell receptor beta chains follows, all from one sample in a study of T cells in Graves' hyperthyroidism and ophthalmopathy. TCRdb reanalysed the multiplex PCR reads using MiXCR and keeps one entry per CDR3 protein. The data contain about 300,000 distinct CDR3 sequences, approximately 15% of them singletons. Material: blood. These TCRs come from a young man with Graves' hyperthyroidism. The CDR3 runs from the conserved cysteine through the conserved F or W. The order of the fields is clone size, J gene, D gene, V gene, CDR3 protein, CDR3 DNA. A D gene is named only where the DNA matches it firmly. Clone size is shown for a subset of rows, as once, few, many or a class of expanded clone.

clone_size: many; j_call: TRBJ2-3; d_call: TRBD2; v_call: TRBV7-2; cdr3_aa: CASIPGTSRNTQYF; cdr3_nt: TGTGCCAGCATCCCCGGGACTAGTAGGAATACGCAGTATTTT
clone_size: .; j_call: TRBJ2-5; d_call: TRBD1; v_call: TRBV20-1; cdr3_aa: CSAPPRDRDQETQYF; cdr3_nt: TGCAGTGCTCCCCCCCGGGACAGAGACCAAGAGACCCAGTACTTC
clone_size: many; j_call: TRBJ2-5; d_call: .; v_call: TRBV2; cdr3_aa: CASSETEEGTQYF; cdr3_nt: TGTGCCAGCAGTGAGACTGAAGAGGGGACCCAGTACTTC
clone_size: few; j_call: TRBJ1-1; d_call: .; v_call: TRBV13; cdr3_aa: CASSPEDGTEAFF; cdr3_nt: TGTGCCAGCAGCCCGGAGGATGGTACTGAAGCTTTCTTT
clone_size: few; j_call: TRBJ2-5; d_call: .; v_call: TRBV6-1; cdr3_aa: CASSRAGGRGETQYF; cdr3_nt: TGTGCCAGCAGTAGGGCTGGGGGGAGGGGGGAGACCCAGTACTTC
clone_size: .; j_call: TRBJ1-1; d_call: .; v_call: TRBV10-2; cdr3_aa: CASSVHMNTEAFF; cdr3_nt: TGCGCCAGCAGTGTCCACATGAACACTGAAGCTTTCTTT
clone_size: many; j_call: TRBJ2-1; d_call: .; v_call: TRBV28; cdr3_aa: CASSFTGTGGTVAGGAAFRQFF; cdr3_nt: TGTGCCAGCAGTTTTACCGGGACAGGGGGTACCGTAGCGGGAGGGGCGGCTTTTCGGCAGTTCTTC
clone_size: .; j_call: TRBJ2-1; d_call: TRBD2; v_call: TRBV7-9; cdr3_aa: CAWVAGDEQFF; cdr3_nt: TGTGCCTGGGTAGCGGGAGATGAGCAGTTCTTC
clone_size: once; j_call: TRBJ1-6; d_call: .; v_call: TRBV7-2; cdr3_aa: CASSRYSTVYNSPLHF; cdr3_nt: TGTGCCAGCAGCCGGTACTCTACTGTCTATAATTCACCCCTCCACTTT
clone_size: few; j_call: TRBJ2-1; d_call: TRBD2; v_call: TRBV19; cdr3_aa: CASRTGGSGVLSDEQFF; cdr3_nt: TGTGCCAGTAGGACGGGGGGTAGCGGGGTTTTAAGCGATGAGCAGTTCTTC
clone_size: .; j_call: TRBJ2-5; d_call: TRBD2; v_call: TRBV12-3/TRBV12-4; cdr3_aa: CASSPATSGEETQYF; cdr3_nt: TGTGCCAGCAGCCCTGCGACTAGCGGAGAAGAGACCCAGTACTTC
clone_size: many; j_call: TRBJ2-1; d_call: .; v_call: TRBV12-3/TRBV12-4; cdr3_aa: CASSLRGLYMTQFF; cdr3_nt: TGTGCCAGCAGTTTAAGGGGACTTTATATGACGCAGTTCTTC
clone_size: .; j_call: TRBJ1-5; d_call: .; v_call: TRBV27; cdr3_aa: CASSLSTNQPQHF; cdr3_nt: TGTGCCAGCAGTTTATCAACCAATCAGCCCCAGCATTTT
clone_size: few; j_call: TRBJ2-1; d_call: TRBD2; v_call: TRBV9; cdr3_aa: CASSVGGGSLSYNEQFF; cdr3_nt: TGTGCCAGCAGCGTAGGTGGCGGGAGCCTCTCCTACAATGAGCAGTTCTTC
clone_size: few; j_call: TRBJ2-5; d_call: .; v_call: TRBV29-1; cdr3_aa: CSVVGDQETQYF; cdr3_nt: TGCAGCGTTGTAGGTGACCAAGAGACCCAGTACTTC
clone_size: .; j_call: TRBJ1-6; d_call: TRBD1; v_call: TRBV7-9; cdr3_aa: CASSSRDRGKEQHF; cdr3_nt: TGTGCCAGCAGCTCCCGGGACAGGGGGAAAGAGCAGCACTTT
clone_size: .; j_call: TRBJ2-7; d_call: TRBD2; v_call: TRBV5-1; cdr3_aa: CASSGTSPYELYF; cdr3_nt: TGCGCCAGCTCTGGGACTAGCCCCTACGAGCTGTACTTC
clone_size: .; j_call: TRBJ2-2; d_call: .; v_call: TRBV7-9; cdr3_aa: CASSLASGDTGERFF; cdr3_nt: TGTGCCAGCAGCTTAGCATCCGGAGACACCGGGGAGCGGTTTTTT
clone_size: .; j_call: TRBJ2-1; d_call: .; v_call: TRBV5-1; cdr3_aa: CASSLGGLGFSEQFF; cdr3_nt: TGCGCCAGCAGCTTGGGGGGGTTGGGCTTTTCCGAGCAGTTCTTC
clone_size: many; j_call: TRBJ2-7; d_call: .; v_call: TRBV2; cdr3_aa: CASSEGSRREQYF; cdr3_nt: TGTGCCAGCAGTGAAGGGTCCCGTAGGGAGCAGTACTTC
clone_size: few; j_call: TRBJ2-1; d_call: TRBD2; v_call: TRBV4-1; cdr3_aa: CASSQRLAESYNEQFF; cdr3_nt: TGCGCCAGCAGCCAACGACTAGCGGAATCCTACAATGAGCAGTTCTTC
clone_size: many; j_call: TRBJ1-2; d_call: .; v_call: TRBV11-2; cdr3_aa: CASSLAPGGYGYTF; cdr3_nt: TGTGCCAGCAGCTTAGCCCCGGGGGGCTATGGCTACACCTTC
clone_size: many; j_call: TRBJ2-1; d_call: .; v_call: TRBV30; cdr3_aa: CAWSARVGPNNEQFF; cdr3_nt: TGTGCCTGGAGCGCCAGGGTGGGGCCAAACAATGAGCAGTTCTTC
clone_size: .; j_call: TRBJ2-3; d_call: .; v_call: TRBV5-1; cdr3_aa: CASSMYGIPPDDTQYF; cdr3_nt: TGCGCCAGCAGCATGTACGGGATCCCTCCCGATGATACGCAGTATTTT
clone_size: .; j_call: TRBJ1-1; d_call: TRBD1; v_call: TRBV12-3/TRBV12-4; cdr3_aa: CASRATGGTEAFF; cdr3_nt: TGTGCCAGCAGAGCGACAGGGGGGACTGAAGCTTTCTTT
clone_size: many; j_call: TRBJ2-7; d_call: TRBD2; v_call: TRBV2; cdr3_aa: CASRERASGPYYEQYF; cdr3_nt: TGTGCCAGCAGGGAACGGGCTAGCGGGCCTTACTACGAGCAGTACTTC
clone_size: .; j_call: TRBJ2-2; d_call: .; v_call: TRBV11-2; cdr3_aa: CASSLFIPITGTTNTGELFF; cdr3_nt: TGTGCCAGCAGCTTGTTTATCCCGATTACCGGGACAACGAACACCGGGGAGCTGTTTTTT
clone_size: .; j_call: TRBJ2-1; d_call: .; v_call: TRBV30; cdr3_aa: CAWVRTQGAGPFF; cdr3_nt: TGTGCCTGGGTTCGCACCCAGGGAGCCGGACCGTTCTTC
clone_size: .; j_call: TRBJ2-3; d_call: TRBD2; v_call: TRBV12-3/TRBV12-4; cdr3_aa: CASSLALASPLAGGKSDTQYF; cdr3_nt: TGTGCCAGCAGTTTAGCGCTCGCTTCCCCTCTAGCGGGAGGGAAATCAGATACGCAGTATTTT
clone_size: .; j_call: TRBJ1-5; d_call: .; v_call: TRBV24-1; cdr3_aa: CATSDQLPGPPNQPQHF; cdr3_nt: TGTGCCACCAGTGACCAACTCCCGGGACCACCCAATCAGCCCCAGCATTTT
clone_size: many; j_call: TRBJ1-1; d_call: .; v_call: TRBV12-5; cdr3_aa: CASGFGIEAFF; cdr3_nt: TGTGCTAGTGGTTTCGGGATTGAAGCTTTCTTT
clone_size: many; j_call: TRBJ2-7; d_call: .; v_call: TRBV10-3; cdr3_aa: CAISDRGTYEQYF; cdr3_nt: TGTGCCATCAGCGACCGAGGAACCTACGAGCAGTACTTC
clone_size: .; j_call: TRBJ2-3; d_call: .; v_call: TRBV14; cdr3_aa: CASSLLAPYTDTQYF; cdr3_nt: TGTGCCAGCAGTCTACTAGCTCCGTACACAGATACGCAGTATTTT
clone_size: .; j_call: TRBJ1-2; d_call: .; v_call: TRBV12-3/TRBV12-4; cdr3_aa: CAIMTPDYGYTF; cdr3_nt: TGTGCCATCATGACTCCCGACTATGGCTACACCTTC
clone_size: many; j_call: TRBJ2-1; d_call: .; v_call: TRBV5-1; cdr3_aa: CASSLNTFSYNEQFF; cdr3_nt: TGCGCCAGCAGCTTGAACACGTTCTCCTACAATGAGCAGTTCTTC
clone_size: .; j_call: TRBJ2-1; d_call: .; v_call: TRBV14; cdr3_aa: CASSQGVYRRGEQFF; cdr3_nt: TGTGCCAGCAGCCAAGGCGTCTACAGACGGGGTGAGCAGTTCTTC
clone_size: many; j_call: TRBJ2-3; d_call: TRBD2; v_call: TRBV2; cdr3_aa: CASSGAGLAGVTDTQYF; cdr3_nt: TGTGCCAGCAGTGGAGCCGGACTAGCGGGAGTCACAGATACGCAGTATTTT
clone_size: once; j_call: TRBJ2-1; d_call: TRBD2; v_call: TRBV19; cdr3_aa: CASSGLSGRPSSSYNERFF; cdr3_nt: TGTGCCTCCAGCGGTTTGAGCGGGAGGCCCTCGAGCTCCTACAATGAGCGGTTCTTC
clone_size: .; j_call: TRBJ2-7; d_call: TRBD2; v_call: TRBV4-1; cdr3_aa: CASSQRLADYEQYF; cdr3_nt: TGCGCCAGCAGCCAGAGACTAGCGGACTACGAGCAGTACTTC
clone_size: many; j_call: TRBJ2-1; d_call: TRBD2; v_call: TRBV7-3; cdr3_aa: CASSSRDWTSGTHPRDDEQFF; cdr3_nt: TGTGCCAGCAGCTCCCGAGATTGGACTAGCGGGACACACCCTCGGGACGATGAGCAGTTCTTC
clone_size: once; j_call: TRBJ2-1; d_call: .; v_call: TRBV5-1; cdr3_aa: CASSPGPLGTYNEQFF; cdr3_nt: TGCGCCAGCAGCCCCGGACCCCTCGGCACCTACAATGAGCAGTTCTTC
clone_size: many; j_call: TRBJ1-1; d_call: .; v_call: TRBV6-1; cdr3_aa: CASSSRWGDTEAFF; cdr3_nt: TGTGCCAGCTCTTCCAGGTGGGGGGACACTGAAGCTTTCTTT
clone_size: .; j_call: TRBJ1-1; d_call: TRBD1; v_call: TRBV5-8; cdr3_aa: CASSLGQGWALNTEAFF; cdr3_nt: TGTGCCAGCAGCTTGGGACAGGGTTGGGCTTTGAACACTGAAGCTTTCTTT
clone_size: .; j_call: TRBJ2-3; d_call: TRBD2; v_call: TRBV19; cdr3_aa: CASTIGAGVTDTQYF; cdr3_nt: TGTGCCAGTACCATAGGAGCGGGAGTGACAGATACGCAGTATTTT
clone_size: .; j_call: TRBJ1-2; d_call: .; v_call: TRBV18; cdr3_aa: CASSPLVYEGIYGYTF; cdr3_nt: TGTGCCAGCTCACCACTCGTATATGAGGGGATTTATGGCTACACCTTC